The 3 T cell receptor beta chains presented below share a single source sample, sequenced in a study of T cells after yellow fever vaccination. A single record per CDR3 protein comes from TCRdb applying MiXCR to the 5' RACE reads. Altogether roughly 120,000 distinct CDR3 sequences are present, approximately 7% being singletons, with the ten largest covering around 2.6%. The sample in question was CD4+ T cells sorted from PBMCs, obtained around 10 days after the first yellow fever vaccination. These receptors all stem from a man between 18 and 35 years old who received the YFV17D yellow fever vaccine.

The table lists this clonotype with many counts. This rearrangement joins TRBV5-1 to TRBJ1-1, with a possible D match to TRBD1 (6 bases). The CDR3 is 15 residues long. CDR1 and CDR2 (germline): SGHRS, YFSETQ. The ends were cut back, 3 bases at V and 3 bases at J, with 15 bases in the middle. In DNA form, the CDR3 reads TGCGCCAGCAGCTCCGTATCAGCAGGGGACACTGAAGCTTTCTTT. This sequence encodes CASSSVSAGDTEAFF.

This clonotype was seen ten or more times. The chain carries TRBV10-3 and TRBJ1-1, with a weak D call TRBD1 (6 bases). Germline-derived CDR1 and CDR2 are ENHRY and SYGVKD. The germline V and J ends were trimmed by 0 bases and 4 bases, with 12 bases remaining between them. This CDR3 contains 15 residues. The CDR3 bases are TGTGCCATCAGTGAGTCTTGGAGGGGGAGCACTGAAGCTTTCTTT. As protein: CAISESWRGSTEAFF.

This clonotype was observed a few times. The chain combines TRBV5-1 with TRBJ2-6; no clear D gene. CDR1 and CDR2 (germline): SGHRS, YFSETQ. The V gene lost 0 bases and the J gene lost 0 bases, with 7 bases spanning the gap. The CDR3 has 16 amino acids. The CDR3 protein is CASSLEPVSGANVLTF. CDR3 DNA: TGCGCCAGCAGCTTGGAGCCGGTCTCTGGGGCCAACGTCCTGACTTTC.